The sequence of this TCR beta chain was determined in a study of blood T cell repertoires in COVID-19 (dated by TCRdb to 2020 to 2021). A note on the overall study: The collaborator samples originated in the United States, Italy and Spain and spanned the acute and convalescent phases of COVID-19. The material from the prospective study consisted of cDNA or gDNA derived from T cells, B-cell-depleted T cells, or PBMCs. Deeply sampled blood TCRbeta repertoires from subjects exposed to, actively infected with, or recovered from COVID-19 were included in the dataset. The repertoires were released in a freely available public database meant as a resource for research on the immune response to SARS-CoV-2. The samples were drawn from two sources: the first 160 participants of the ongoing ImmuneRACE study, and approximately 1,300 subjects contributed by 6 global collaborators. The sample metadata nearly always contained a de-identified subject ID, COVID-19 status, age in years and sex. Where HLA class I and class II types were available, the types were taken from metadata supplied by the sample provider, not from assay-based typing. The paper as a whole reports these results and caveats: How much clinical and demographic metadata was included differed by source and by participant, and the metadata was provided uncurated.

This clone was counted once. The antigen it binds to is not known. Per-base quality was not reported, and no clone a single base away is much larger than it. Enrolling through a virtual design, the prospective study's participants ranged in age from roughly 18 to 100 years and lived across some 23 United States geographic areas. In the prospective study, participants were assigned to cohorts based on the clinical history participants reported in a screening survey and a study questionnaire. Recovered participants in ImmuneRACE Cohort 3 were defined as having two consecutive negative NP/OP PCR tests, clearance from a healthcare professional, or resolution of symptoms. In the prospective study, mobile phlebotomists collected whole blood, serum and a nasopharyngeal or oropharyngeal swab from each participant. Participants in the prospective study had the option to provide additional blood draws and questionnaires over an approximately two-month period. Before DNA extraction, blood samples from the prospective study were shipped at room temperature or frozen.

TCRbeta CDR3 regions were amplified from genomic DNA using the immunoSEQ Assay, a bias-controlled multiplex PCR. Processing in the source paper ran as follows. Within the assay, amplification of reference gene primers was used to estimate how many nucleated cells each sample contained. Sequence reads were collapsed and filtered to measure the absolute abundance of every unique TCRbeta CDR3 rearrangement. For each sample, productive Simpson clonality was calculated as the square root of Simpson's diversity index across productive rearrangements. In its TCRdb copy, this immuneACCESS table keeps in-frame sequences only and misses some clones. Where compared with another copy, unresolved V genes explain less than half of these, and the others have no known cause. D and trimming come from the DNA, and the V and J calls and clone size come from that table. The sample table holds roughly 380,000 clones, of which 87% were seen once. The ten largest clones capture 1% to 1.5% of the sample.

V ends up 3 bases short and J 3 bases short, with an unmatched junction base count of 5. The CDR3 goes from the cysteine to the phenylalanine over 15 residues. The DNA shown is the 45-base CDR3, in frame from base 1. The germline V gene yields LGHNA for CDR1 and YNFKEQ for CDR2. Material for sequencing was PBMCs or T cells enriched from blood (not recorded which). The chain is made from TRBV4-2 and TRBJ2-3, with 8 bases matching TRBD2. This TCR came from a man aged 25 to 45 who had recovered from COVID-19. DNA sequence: TGTGCCAGCAGCCAGTCCGGGGGGGCGACAGATACGCAGTATTTT. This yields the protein CASSQSGGATDTQYF.